A single sample gave rise to the 5 T cell receptor beta chains below, sequenced in a study of OX40 agonist ivuxolimab in advanced cancers. The protocol was immunoSEQ multiplex PCR, while the TCRdb copy is restricted to in-frame clones and leaves out a portion. The data show about 80,000 clones, roughly 90% seen once. The sample consisted of CD4+ or CD8+ T cells sorted from blood, taken in a trial of the OX40 agonist ivuxolimab. The source of these receptors is an adult with an advanced solid tumor such as melanoma, head and neck, liver or kidney cancer.

The chain has TRBV15 and TRBJ2-5; TRBD2 matches 9 bases. The CDR3 runs 17 residues. The V and J ends lost 0 bases and 4 bases, in that order; junction bases with no gene match: 9. Germline lookup yields CDR1 LNHNV and CDR2 YYDKDF (reference sequence). The CDR3 reads CATSRDRTRGGLETQYF. In DNA form, the CDR3 reads TGTGCCACCAGCAGAGATCGGACGCGGGGGGGCTTAGAGACCCAGTACTTC.

This chain joins TRBV4-1 and TRBJ2-7; 8 bases align to TRBD1. The CDR3 runs 19 residues. J gave up 2 bases and V 2 bases, and 17 bases lay outside the gene matches. In germline, CDR1 is MGHRA, CDR2 YSYEKL. The CDR3 loop is CASSQFEGTGVIQAYEQYF. CDR3 nucleotides: TGCGCCAGCAGCCAATTCGAGGGGACAGGCGTCATTCAGGCCTACGAGCAGTACTTC.

The V gene is TRBV30, the J gene TRBJ2-3, with 13 nucleotides matching TRBD2. Unmatched junction bases numbered 9, after V lost 1 base and J lost 11 bases. CDR1 GTSNPN and CDR2 SVGIG come from the germline V gene (reference sequence). This CDR3 region has 15 residues. CDR3 nucleotides: TGTGCCTGGAGTGCGACTAGCGGGGGGCCCGGAGGGCAGTATTTT. Translated: CAWSATSGGPGGQYF.

The chain combines TRBV4-1 with TRBJ1-1; D not certain. In germline, CDR1 is MGHRA, CDR2 YSYEKL. Trimming shortened V by 2 bases and J by 3 bases, and 4 bases separated the two germline ends. The CDR3 spans 12 residues. The CDR3 here is CASSQTDTEAFF. CDR3 bases: TGCGCCAGCAGCCAAACGGACACTGAAGCTTTCTTT.

The chain carries TRBV4-3 and TRBJ2-7; D is unresolved. This CDR3 contains 14 residues. Germline values: CDR1 LGHNA, CDR2 YSLEER. V was cut by 0 bases and J by 0 bases, with 6 bases left in between. CDR3 sequence: CASSQDPLSYEQYF. The CDR3 DNA reads TGCGCCAGCAGCCAAGATCCACTCTCCTACGAGCAGTACTTC.